This entry lists 21 T cell receptor beta chains sequenced from one sample in a study of shared T cell receptors in the human thymus. Profiling relied on immunoSEQ multiplex PCR, and the TCRdb table lists in-frame clones only, not all of them. The table records about 660,000 clones, about 87% of them present only once. Separately, the same data were catalogued under a study of human thymus T cells.

Sequencing was carried out using thymocytes. These receptors were obtained from a boy in the first two years of life with a congenital heart defect.

The J gene is TRBJ2-3, the V gene TRBV4-1; perhaps TRBD2 as D (6 bases). Germline CDR1 MGHRA, CDR2 YSYEKL. The CDR3 extends over 17 amino acids. The V gene lost 4 bases and the J gene lost 0 bases, with 17 bases spanning the gap. CDR3 region: CASSPFRGAASTDTQYF. The DNA of the CDR3 is TGCGCCAGCAGCCCCTTCCGCGGGGCGGCTAGCACAGATACGCAGTATTTT.

The rearrangement links TRBV28 to TRBJ2-1; 13 bases are a match to TRBD2. The CDR3 contains 17 residues. Germline V CDR1 and CDR2: MDHEN, SYDVKM. J lost 5 bases, V lost 5 bases, and 9 bases had no gene match. CDR3 sequence: CASSMRLAGGRHNEQFF. CDR3 coding DNA: TGTGCCAGCAGTATGAGACTAGCGGGGGGAAGGCACAATGAGCAGTTCTTC.

This clone was detected a few times. CDR3 in amino acids: CAIGPADREYGNTIYF. CDR3 in DNA: TGCGCCATCGGGCCTGCGGACAGGGAATATGGAAACACCATATATTTT. V gene TRBV23-1 combines with J gene TRBJ1-3; TRBD1 matches 8 bases. TRBV23-1 is an ORF for which the function is uncertain. This CDR3 spans 16 amino acids. V dropped 10 bases and J dropped 3; count of bases not matched to a gene: 14.

The V and J genes are TRBV4-1 and TRBJ2-7; 12 positions match TRBD2. Germline CDR1 MGHRA, CDR2 YSYEKL. Trimming removed 0 bases from V and 3 bases from J; junction bases left unmatched: 6. This CDR3 has 17 residues. The CDR3 protein is CASSQDRLAGVDYEQYF. Written as DNA, the CDR3 is TGCGCCAGCAGCCAAGATAGACTAGCGGGAGTAGACTACGAGCAGTACTTC.

The gene calls are TRBV27 and TRBJ1-3; TRBD1 matches at 8 bases. After removal of 0 bases from V and 2 bases from J, the junction contained 12 bases not matched to a gene. There are 19 residues in the CDR3. Germline loops: CDR1 MNHEY, CDR2 SMNVEV (reference sequence). The CDR3 DNA follows: TGTGCCAGCAGTTTATCCCGCCCCCTGGACAGGGAGACTGGAAACACCATATATTTT. Protein sequence: CASSLSRPLDRETGNTIYF.

This rearrangement joins TRBV27 to TRBJ2-7; 9 bases line up with TRBD2. V shed 8 bases, J shed 2 bases, and the junction held 7 bases outside the gene matches. Germline V lookup: CDR1 MNHEY, CDR2 SMNVEV (reference sequence). CDR3 length: 14 amino acids. The CDR3 DNA is TGTGCCAGCTCTGAGCGGGGGGTGCCCTACGAGCAGTACTTC. Its translation: CASSERGVPYEQYF.

This chain links TRBV7-9 with TRBJ2-3; 7 nucleotides line up with TRBD2. CDR1 is SEHNR, CDR2 FQNEAQ, per germline (reference sequence). The CDR3 has 16 residues. V shed 8 bases and J 0 bases; nucleotides not matched to a gene: 11. The CDR3 region is CASGGVGGPSTDTQYF. The CDR3 DNA follows: TGTGCCAGCGGGGGGGTGGGCGGACCTAGCACAGATACGCAGTATTTT.

This clone was recorded a few times. V and J are TRBV10-2 and TRBJ1-2, with 9 bases that match TRBD1. CDR3 size: 11 residues. Germline assignment: CDR1 WSHSY and CDR2 SAAADI. V lost 8 bases and J lost 9; bases outside the gene matches: 4. The CDR3 bases are TGCGCCAGCGGGGGACAGGGTCGCTACACCTTC. It codes for CASGGQGRYTF.

This chain joins TRBV7-9 and TRBJ2-7; the D gene is possibly TRBD1 (6 bases). V was pared by 4 bases and J by 0 bases, with 16 bases between. The CDR3 totals 16 residues. The germline V gene encodes CDR1 SEHNR and CDR2 FQNEAQ (reference sequence). The CDR3, as DNA: TGTGCCAGCAGCTCACTTTTCCGGGACATCTCCTACGAGCAGTACTTC. Translation gives CASSSLFRDISYEQYF.

The rearrangement joins TRBV5-4 to TRBJ2-5; no clear D. Germline V gives CDR1 SGHNT, CDR2 YYREEE (reference sequence). The CDR3 is made up of 11 amino acids. V lost 2 bases to trimming and J lost 5 bases, with 4 bases between them. The CDR3 spells CASSFRETQYF. The CDR3 DNA follows: TGTGCCAGCAGCTTCCGGGAGACCCAGTACTTC.

As for this clone: A read error may produce the germline difference seen at one junction end. This chain uses TRBV10-3 with TRBJ2-7; weak D call: TRBD2 (6 bases). CDR1 and CDR2 (germline): ENHRY, SYGVKD. The CDR3 is 15 residues long. CDR3: CAISEWGRPHYEQYF. Written as DNA, the CDR3 is TGTGCCATCAGCGAGTGGGGGAGGCCTCATTACGAGCAGTACTTC.

This chain uses TRBV6-4 with TRBJ2-7; 8 bases agree with TRBD2. Germline loops: CDR1 MRHNA, CDR2 SNTAGT. CDR3 length: 15 residues. Trimming at V came to 3 bases and at J to 2 bases, leaving 6 bases not matched to a gene. CDR3 region: CASSEISGNPYEQYF. CDR3 in DNA: TGTGCCAGCAGTGAGATTAGCGGGAACCCCTACGAGCAGTACTTC.

The rearrangement links TRBV28 to TRBJ1-5; 7 nucleotides align to TRBD1. The V gene's germline CDR1 is MDHEN and CDR2 SYDVKM. The CDR3 sequence is 15 residues long. V lost 6 bases, J lost 7 bases, and 12 bases stayed unmatched. The CDR3 coding sequence is TGTGCCAGCAGAGCAGGGAACAGGGGAGCCCAGCCCCAGCATTTT. Encoded protein: CASRAGNRGAQPQHF.

The chain recombines TRBV19 with TRBJ2-6; D is possibly TRBD1 (5 bases). The CDR3 extends over 17 amino acids. CDR1 and CDR2 from the germline V gene are LNHDA and SQIVND (reference sequence). Trimming pared 5 bases from V and 1 base from J, leaving 15 bases between. The CDR3 protein is CASSEADSLSGANVLTF. The DNA of the CDR3 is TGTGCCAGTAGTGAAGCAGACAGCCTTTCTGGGGCCAACGTCCTGACTTTC.

This sequence joins TRBV30 and TRBJ1-1; D perhaps matches TRBD1 (5 bases). This CDR3 region has 14 residues. V gave up 3 bases and J gave up 1 base, with 12 bases separating them. Per the germline V gene, CDR1 is GTSNPN and CDR2 is SVGIG (reference sequence). The CDR3 protein is CAWRPDTSNTEAFF. Here the CDR3 DNA reads TGTGCCTGGAGGCCGGACACTTCGAACACTGAAGCTTTCTTT.

The chain links TRBV4-1 to TRBJ2-1; 11 nucleotides align to TRBD2. Germline CDR1 is MGHRA and CDR2 is YSYEKL. V lost 0 bases to trimming and J lost 2 bases; unmatched junction nucleotides: 18. CDR3 length: 22 residues. The CDR3 loop reads CASSQDSGRGSGGASAYNEQFF. In DNA, the CDR3 is TGCGCCAGCAGCCAAGATAGTGGGAGAGGTAGCGGGGGGGCCTCTGCCTACAATGAGCAGTTCTTC.

V usage is TRBV28 and J usage is TRBJ2-6; 7 nucleotides line up with TRBD1. Germline V CDR1 and CDR2: MDHEN, SYDVKM. The CDR3 has 16 residues. With 3 bases clipped from V and 0 bases from J, the junction kept 2 bases outside the gene matches. The CDR3 protein is CASSFSGGSGANVLTF. CDR3 sequence (DNA): TGTGCCAGCAGTTTCTCAGGGGGCTCTGGGGCCAACGTCCTGACTTTC.

The chain uses TRBV5-8 and TRBJ1-2; D is perhaps TRBD1 (6 bases). The V gene's germline CDR1 is SGHTS and CDR2 YDEGEE. Trimming stripped 1 base from V and 6 bases from J, with 10 bases between. This CDR3 spans 13 amino acids. CDR3 DNA: TGTGCCAGCAGCTTGCACAGGGCGGATGGCTACACCTTC. Protein product: CASSLHRADGYTF.

The genes are TRBV12-5 and TRBJ1-2; D call uncertain. The germline V gene encodes CDR1 LGHNT and CDR2 FRNRAP. V lost 6 bases, J lost 4 bases, and 12 bases lay in between. The CDR3 contains 13 residues. The CDR3 here is CASGPGPLYGYTF. For the CDR3, the DNA is TGTGCTAGTGGCCCCGGTCCCCTCTATGGCTACACCTTC.

This chain joins TRBV15 and TRBJ2-7; TRBD2 agrees at 10 bases. This CDR3 comprises 16 residues. V shed 1 base and J 6 bases; nucleotides not matched to a gene: 9. Per germline, CDR1 LNHNV and CDR2 YYDKDF (reference sequence). CDR3 sequence (DNA): TGTGCCACCAGCAGAGTGGGACAGCGGGGGGGTTCCGAGCAGTACTTC. Its protein product is CATSRVGQRGGSEQYF.

The gene calls are TRBV2 and TRBJ1-5; tentative D call: TRBD1 (5 bases). CDR1 SNHLY and CDR2 FYNNEI come from the germline V gene. The CDR3 spans 14 residues. V gave up 6 bases and J gave up 7 bases, with 16 bases separating them. CDR3 loop: CASRFGGIRQPQHF. The CDR3 coding sequence is TGTGCCAGCAGGTTCGGGGGTATCAGGCAGCCCCAGCATTTT.